This T cell receptor (beta chain) was documented in a study of blood T cell repertoires in COVID-19. Repertoires were generated with immunoSEQ multiplex PCR, while TCRdb's copy carries only in-frame clones and drops some. There are fewer than 150,000 clones in the sample; 84% occur only once, and about 6.4% lies in the top ten. This CDR3 is built from 13 residues. The V and J ends lost 7 bases and 3 bases, in that order; junction bases with no gene match: 4. Looked up from germline, CDR1 is MDHEN and CDR2 is SYDVKM. This clone came up once. This receptor was taken from a human donor in a cohort sampled during active COVID-19. The chain recombines TRBV28 with TRBJ2-7; TRBD2 matches at 9 bases. The sample consisted of peripheral blood. In DNA form, the CDR3 reads TGTGCCAGCATGGGCGGGGGGGACTACGAGCAGTACTTC. Translation gives CASMGGGDYEQYF. The complete variable domain, with remaining parts taken from reference TRBV28 and TRBJ2-7, reads DVKVTQSSRYLVKRTGEKVFLECVQDMDHENMFWYRQDPGLGLRLIYFSYDVKMKEKGDIPEGYSVSREKKERFSLILESASTNQTSMYLCASMGGGDYEQYFGPGTRLTVT.